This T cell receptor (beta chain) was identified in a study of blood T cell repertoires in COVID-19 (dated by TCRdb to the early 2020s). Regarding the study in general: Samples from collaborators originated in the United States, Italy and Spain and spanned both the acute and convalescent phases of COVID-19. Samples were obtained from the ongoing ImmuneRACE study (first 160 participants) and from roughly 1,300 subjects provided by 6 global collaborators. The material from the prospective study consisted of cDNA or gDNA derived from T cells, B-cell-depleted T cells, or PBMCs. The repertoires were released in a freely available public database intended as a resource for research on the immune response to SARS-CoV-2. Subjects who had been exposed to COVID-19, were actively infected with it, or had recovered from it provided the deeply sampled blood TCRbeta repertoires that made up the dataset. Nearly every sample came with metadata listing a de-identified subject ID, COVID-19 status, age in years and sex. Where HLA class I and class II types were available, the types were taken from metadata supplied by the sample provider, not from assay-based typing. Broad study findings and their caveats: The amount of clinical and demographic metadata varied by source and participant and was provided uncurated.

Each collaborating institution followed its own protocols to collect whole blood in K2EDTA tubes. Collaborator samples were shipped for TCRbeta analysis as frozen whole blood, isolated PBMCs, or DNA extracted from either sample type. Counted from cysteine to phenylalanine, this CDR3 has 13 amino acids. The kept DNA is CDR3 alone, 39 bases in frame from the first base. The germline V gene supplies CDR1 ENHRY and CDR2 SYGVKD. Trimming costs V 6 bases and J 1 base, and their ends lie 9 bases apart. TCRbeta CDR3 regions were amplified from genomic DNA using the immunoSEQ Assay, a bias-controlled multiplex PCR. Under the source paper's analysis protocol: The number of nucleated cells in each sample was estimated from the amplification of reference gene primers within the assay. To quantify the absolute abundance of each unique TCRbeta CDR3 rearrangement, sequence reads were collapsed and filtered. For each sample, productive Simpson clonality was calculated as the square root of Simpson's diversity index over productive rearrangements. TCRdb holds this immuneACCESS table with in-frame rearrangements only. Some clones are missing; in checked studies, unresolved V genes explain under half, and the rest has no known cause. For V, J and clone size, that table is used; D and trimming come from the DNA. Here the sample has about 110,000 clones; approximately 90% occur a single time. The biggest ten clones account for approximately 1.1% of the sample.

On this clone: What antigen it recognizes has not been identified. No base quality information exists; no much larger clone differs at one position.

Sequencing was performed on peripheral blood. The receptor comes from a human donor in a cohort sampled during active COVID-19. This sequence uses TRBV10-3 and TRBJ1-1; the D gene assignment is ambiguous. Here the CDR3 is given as CAISTGGNTEAFF. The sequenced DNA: TGTGCCATCAGCACGGGAGGGAACACTGAAGCTTTCTTT.